A single sample gave rise to the 23 T cell receptor beta chains below, sequenced in a study of blood T cell repertoires in COVID-19. Repertoires were generated with immunoSEQ multiplex PCR, while TCRdb's copy carries only in-frame clones and drops some. This sample has 310,000 or so clones, with roughly 90% found just once. The sample comprised PBMCs or T cells enriched from blood (not recorded which). The source of these receptors is a woman younger than 30 who had recovered from COVID-19.

The J gene is TRBJ1-4, the V gene TRBV28, with a possible D match to TRBD1 (5 bases). Germline CDR1 reads MDHEN; CDR2 reads SYDVKM. Trimming left V 3 bases short and J 7 bases short, with 15 bases between. This CDR3 is built from 15 residues. For the CDR3, the DNA is TGTGCCAGCAGTTTGGCTGGGGCGCAAGGTGAAAAACTGTTTTTT. Its protein is CASSLAGAQGEKLFF.

The chain employs TRBV7-8 and TRBJ2-2; 11 bases align to TRBD2. V was clipped by 5 bases and J by 4 bases; unmatched bases: 12. This CDR3 spans 18 amino acids. Germline loops: CDR1 SGHVS, CDR2 FQNEAQ. CDR3 DNA: TGTGCCAGCAGCCCCCTTTTAGCGGGAGGGCCAGTCACCGGGGAGCTGTTTTTT. Residues: CASSPLLAGGPVTGELFF.

The chain has TRBV7-8 and TRBJ2-7, with D unclear. V was cut by 0 bases and J by 0 bases, with 6 bases left in between. The germline V gene has CDR1 SGHVS and CDR2 FQNEAQ. The CDR3 loop spans 14 amino acids. The CDR3 spells CASSLAVSSYEQYF. CDR3 sequence (DNA): TGTGCCAGCAGCTTAGCGGTCAGCTCCTACGAGCAGTACTTC.

V usage is TRBV5-1 and J usage is TRBJ2-3; 12 bases agree with TRBD1. V shed 4 bases, J shed 6 bases, and the junction held 9 bases outside the gene matches. The CDR3 is made up of 16 amino acids. Germline V gene sequence: CDR1 SGHRS, CDR2 YFSETQ. The CDR3 coding sequence is TGCGCCAGCAGCAACCAGGGACAGGGGGCGAAGGATACGCAGTATTTT. Translating gives CASSNQGQGAKDTQYF.

The count of this clone is one. This chain connects TRBV9 to TRBJ2-1, with 8 nucleotides matching TRBD2. This CDR3 is built from 17 residues. The junction had 6 bases not matched to a gene; V was cut back by 0 bases and J by 1 base. Germline CDR1 SGDLS, CDR2 YYNGEE. This CDR3 reads CASSVGTGGISYNEQFF. The CDR3 nucleotides read TGTGCCAGCAGCGTAGGCACGGGAGGGATATCCTACAATGAGCAGTTCTTC.

The chain employs TRBV7-3 and TRBJ2-1; perhaps TRBD1 as D (6 bases). Germline loops: CDR1 SGHTA, CDR2 FQGTGA. V was shortened by 5 bases and J by 4 bases, with 12 bases between the two germline ends. CDR3 length: 14 residues. This chain's CDR3 is CASSKTQGYNEQFF. The CDR3 DNA sequence: TGTGCCAGCAGCAAAACCCAGGGGTACAATGAGCAGTTCTTC.

The rearrangement links TRBV25-1 to TRBJ2-3; 8 nucleotides align to TRBD2. Germline-derived CDR1 and CDR2 are MGHDK and SYGVNS. V shed 4 bases and J 4 bases; nucleotides not matched to a gene: 10. This CDR3 contains 16 residues. The DNA of the CDR3 is TGTGCCAGCAGTGCATTCCGGAGCGGGGGCTCAGATACGCAGTATTTT. This sequence encodes CASSAFRSGGSDTQYF.

The chain uses TRBV6-5 and TRBJ2-7; D is ambiguous. CDR1 is MNHEY, CDR2 SVGAGI, per germline. The germline V and J ends were trimmed by 5 bases and 4 bases, with 12 bases remaining between them. This CDR3 has 13 residues. This CDR3 is CASSLEASYEQYF. CDR3 bases: TGTGCCAGCAGTCTCGAGGCCTCGTACGAGCAGTACTTC.

The rearrangement links TRBV7-3 to TRBJ2-3; 7 positions match TRBD1. The CDR3 is 15 residues long. Germline V gene lookup returns CDR1 SGHTA and CDR2 FQGTGA. With V trimmed by 4 bases and J by 2 bases, 6 bases remained unmatched. CDR3 amino acids: CASSYGQEATDTQYF. CDR3 nucleotide sequence: TGTGCCAGCAGCTACGGACAGGAGGCCACAGATACGCAGTATTTT. Drawing the rest from reference TRBV7-3 and TRBJ2-3, the complete variable domain is GAGVSQTPSNKVTEKGKYVELRCDPISGHTALYWYRQSLGQGPEFLIYFQGTGAADDSGLPNDRFFAVRPEGSVSTLKIQRTERGDSAVYLCASSYGQEATDTQYFGPGTRLTVL.

The chain has TRBV3-1 (or the pseudogene TRBV3-2) and TRBJ1-2; D is ambiguous. Per germline, CDR1 LGHDT and CDR2 YNNKEL (reference sequence). Trimming cost V 4 bases and J 0 bases, with 15 bases left between them. The length of the CDR3 is 16 residues. The CDR3 nucleotides are TGTGCCAGCAGCCTCGGGGAATATTCTTCTAACTATGGCTACACCTTC. Its protein product is CASSLGEYSSNYGYTF.

This chain connects TRBV2 to TRBJ1-4, with 7 bases fitting TRBD1. Looked up from germline, CDR1 is SNHLY and CDR2 is FYNNEI. The CDR3 loop spans 14 amino acids. Trimming took 6 bases from V and 4 from J; bases not matched to a gene: 5. CDR3 sequence: CASRRQGGNEKLFF. The CDR3 DNA reads as TGTGCCAGCAGGAGACAGGGAGGTAATGAAAAACTGTTTTTT.

This sequence joins TRBV29-1 and TRBJ2-3, with 10 bases aligning to TRBD2. The CDR3 is 15 amino acids. The germline gives CDR1 SQVTM, CDR2 ANQGSEA. The V segment lost 3 bases and the J segment 5 bases; nucleotides outside the gene matches: 8. The CDR3 bases are TGCAGCGTTGACCGAGCGGGAGGGCAGGGAGATACGCAGTATTTT. Amino acid sequence: CSVDRAGGQGDTQYF.

The V gene is TRBV14, the J gene TRBJ2-6, with 11 bases aligning to TRBD1. This CDR3 spans 20 amino acids. J lost 2 bases, V lost 5 bases, and 14 bases had no gene match. Germline CDR1 SGHDN, CDR2 FVKESK. CDR3 loop: CASSKNRDRGFFTGANVLTF. The CDR3 bases are TGTGCCAGCAGCAAGAATAGGGACAGGGGGTTTTTTACTGGGGCCAACGTCCTGACTTTC.

The chain is built from TRBV28 and TRBJ1-5, with D perhaps TRBD1 (6 bases). Germline V gene sequence: CDR1 MDHEN, CDR2 SYDVKM. V was clipped by 10 bases and J by 8 bases, with 18 bases between them. CDR3 length equals 13 residues. The CDR3 region is CATRDSGDEPQHF. CDR3 DNA: TGTGCCACCCGGGATTCAGGGGATGAGCCCCAGCATTTT.

The rearrangement uses TRBV28 and TRBJ1-5, with TRBD1 as a possible D gene (6 bases). The CDR3 sequence is 15 residues long. From germline, CDR1 is MDHEN and CDR2 SYDVKM. The V and J ends lost 5 bases and 0 bases respectively, with 11 bases between them. The CDR3 DNA reads as TGTGCCAGCAGTCTTACAGGGTATAGCAATCAGCCCCAGCATTTT. This gives the protein CASSLTGYSNQPQHF.

This sequence joins TRBV27 and TRBJ2-1; 7 bases map to TRBD2. V lost 3 bases and J lost 5; bases outside the gene matches: 4. The CDR3 length is 14 residues. The germline V gene has CDR1 MNHEY and CDR2 SMNVEV (reference sequence). CDR3 in amino acids: CASSFQGGDNEQFF. The CDR3 coding sequence is TGTGCCAGCAGTTTCCAGGGAGGGGACAATGAGCAGTTCTTC.

The chain employs TRBV18 and TRBJ2-2, with D possibly matching TRBD2 (6 bases). The germline V and J ends were trimmed by 1 base and 4 bases, with 13 bases remaining between them. The germline V gene has CDR1 KGHSH and CDR2 LQKENI. CDR3 length equals 16 residues. The CDR3 region has the DNA TGTGCCAGCTCACCACTGGAAGCGGGCCTCACCGGGGAGCTGTTTTTT. Its translation is CASSPLEAGLTGELFF.

This clone was found a few times. The chain couples TRBV28 to TRBJ1-5, with 8 bases aligning to TRBD1. The junction had 0 bases not matched to a gene; V was cut back by 6 bases and J by 2 bases. The CDR3 extends over 13 amino acids. The germline V gene has CDR1 MDHEN and CDR2 SYDVKM. In DNA, the CDR3 is TGTGCCAGCAGGACAGGGGGCAATCAGCCCCAGCATTTT. Translation gives CASRTGGNQPQHF.

The chain joins TRBV28 to TRBJ1-1; D possibly corresponds to TRBD1 (5 bases). The CDR3 length is 14 residues. Germline CDR1 MDHEN, CDR2 SYDVKM. V lost 6 bases to trimming and J lost 2 bases, with 13 bases between them. The CDR3 sequence: CASSPGHPNTEAFF. Here the CDR3 DNA reads TGTGCCAGCAGCCCAGGACACCCAAACACTGAAGCTTTCTTT.

The chain links TRBV3-1 (or the pseudogene TRBV3-2) to TRBJ2-7; D is uncertain. Trimming cost V 0 bases and J 2 bases, with 8 bases left between them. The CDR3 extends over 14 amino acids. Germline V gene sequence: CDR1 LGHDT, CDR2 YNNKEL (reference sequence). CDR3 region: CASSQDLYPYEQYF. The DNA for the CDR3 is TGTGCCAGCAGCCAAGATCTCTATCCCTACGAGCAGTACTTC.

The chain recombines TRBV9 with TRBJ2-3; TRBD2 matches at 14 bases. Germline CDR1 is SGDLS and CDR2 is YYNGEE. Unmatched junction bases numbered 15, after V lost 3 bases and J lost 0 bases. This CDR3 has 21 residues. This CDR3 is CASSGPGLAGGYVTSTDTQYF. The CDR3, as DNA: TGTGCCAGCAGCGGACCCGGACTAGCGGGAGGATACGTCACTAGCACAGATACGCAGTATTTT.

To note about this clone: Other DNA sequences in the sample encode the same CDR3. The chain carries TRBV6-5 and TRBJ1-2; D perhaps matches TRBD1 (5 bases). Germline V gene sequence: CDR1 MNHEY, CDR2 SVGAGI. V lost 3 bases to trimming and J lost 3 bases, with 8 bases between them. This CDR3 has 13 amino acids. The CDR3 region is CASSYGGDYGYTF. The CDR3 DNA reads TGTGCCAGCAGTTATGGGGGGGACTATGGCTACACCTTC.

The gene calls are TRBV10-1 and TRBJ2-6, with TRBD1 as a possible D gene (5 bases). In germline, CDR1 is WNHNN, CDR2 SYGVQD (reference sequence). The V and J ends lost 4 bases and 0 bases respectively, with 25 bases between them. The CDR3 has 21 residues. The CDR3 coding sequence is TGCGCCAGCAGTGGGGGATCCGTTGGGGCAGCCGGAAGCTCTGGGGCCAACGTCCTGACTTTC. Protein: CASSGGSVGAAGSSGANVLTF.